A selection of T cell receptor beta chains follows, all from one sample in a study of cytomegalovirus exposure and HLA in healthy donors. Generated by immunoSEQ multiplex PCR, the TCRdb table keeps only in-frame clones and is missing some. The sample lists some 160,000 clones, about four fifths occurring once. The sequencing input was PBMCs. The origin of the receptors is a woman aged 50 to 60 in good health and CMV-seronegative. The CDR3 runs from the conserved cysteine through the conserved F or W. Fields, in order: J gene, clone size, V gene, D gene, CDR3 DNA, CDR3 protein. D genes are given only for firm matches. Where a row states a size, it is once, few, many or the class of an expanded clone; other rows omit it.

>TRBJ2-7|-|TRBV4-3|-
TGCGCCAGCAGCCACCGGGACACCGGTTACGAGCAGTACTTC
CASSHRDTGYEQYF
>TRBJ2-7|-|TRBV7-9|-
TGTTCCAGCAGCGGCCGGGATGGGGACGAGCAGTACTTC
CSSSGRDGDEQYF
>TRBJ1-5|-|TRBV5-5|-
TGTGCCAGCAGCCCGCGGGGCAGCAATCAGCCCCAGCATTTT
CASSPRGSNQPQHF
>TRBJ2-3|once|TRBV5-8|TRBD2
TGTGCCAGCAGCCCGTGGGTTAGCGGGGCATCAGATACGCAGTATTTT
CASSPWVSGASDTQYF
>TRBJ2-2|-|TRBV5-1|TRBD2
TGCGCCAGCAGTAAGGCGGGAGTCGACACCGGGGAGCTGTTTTTT
CASSKAGVDTGELFF
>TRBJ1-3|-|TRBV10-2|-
TGCGCCGCTCAGGGCTCTGACAGGTCTGGAAACACCATATATTTT
CAAQGSDRSGNTIYF
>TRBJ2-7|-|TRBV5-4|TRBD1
TGTGCCAGCAGTACAGCGACAGGGCTATACGAGCAGTACTTC
CASSTATGLYEQYF
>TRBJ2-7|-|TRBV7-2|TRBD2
TGTGCCAGCAGCCTAACTAGCGGGGCATACGAGCAGTACTTC
CASSLTSGAYEQYF
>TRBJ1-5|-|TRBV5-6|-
TGTGCCAGCAGCTTGGGTCAAAGCAATCAGCCCCAGCATTTT
CASSLGQSNQPQHF
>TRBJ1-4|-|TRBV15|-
TGTGCCACCAGCAGATCTATCTCCTCAACTAATGAAAAACTGTTTTTT
CATSRSISSTNEKLFF
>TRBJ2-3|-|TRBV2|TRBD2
TGTGCCAGCAGTGGGGTAGCGGGGGGCACAGATACGCAGTATTTT
CASSGVAGGTDTQYF
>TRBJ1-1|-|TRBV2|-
TGTGCCAGCACGGGAGGAGTGAACACTGAAGCTTTCTTT
CASTGGVNTEAFF
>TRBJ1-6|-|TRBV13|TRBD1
TGTGCCAGCAGCTTAAACAGGGGGGATTCACCCCTCCACTTT
CASSLNRGDSPLHF
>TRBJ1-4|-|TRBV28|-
TGTGCCAGCAGACCTACGGACAGCCTGAATGAAAAACTGTTTTTT
CASRPTDSLNEKLFF